These 30 T cell receptor beta chains originate from one sample sequenced in a study of cytomegalovirus exposure and HLA in healthy donors. Only in-frame clones appear in the TCRdb table, and some are missing; sequencing was by immunoSEQ multiplex PCR. The data show around 300,000 clones, approximately 90% seen once. The sequenced material came from PBMCs. The receptors were gathered from a woman between 25 and 40 years old in good health and CMV-seropositive.

This chain joins TRBV30 and TRBJ2-5, with TRBD1 matching 9 bases. The CDR3 has 14 amino acids. V lost 5 bases to trimming and J lost 2 bases; unmatched junction nucleotides: 6. Germline CDR1 is GTSNPN and CDR2 is SVGIG (reference sequence). The DNA for the CDR3 is TGTGCCTGGGGGGGACAGGGTATACAAGAGACCCAGTACTTC. It encodes CAWGGQGIQETQYF.

This chain uses TRBV12-5 with TRBJ1-6; no clear D gene. Trimming took off 7 bases at V and 6 bases at J, with 10 bases between the two ends. CDR1 LGHNT and CDR2 FRNRAP come from the germline V gene. CDR3 size: 13 residues. The CDR3 region has the DNA TGTGCTAGTGTGCCCAGTTTTAATTCACCCCTCCACTTT. Protein sequence: CASVPSFNSPLHF.

This sequence joins TRBV14 and TRBJ1-2; D is ambiguous. The V end was cut by 0 bases, the J end by 3 bases, with 17 bases between. The germline V gene has CDR1 SGHDN and CDR2 FVKESK. This CDR3 is built from 17 residues. CDR3 DNA sequence: TGTGCCAGCAGCCAAGAGAAAGTCGGGGTAACGGACTATGGCTACACCTTC. This encodes CASSQEKVGVTDYGYTF.

This sequence joins TRBV25-1 and TRBJ1-2, with 7 bases identical to TRBD1. CDR3 size: 16 residues. The trim removed 1 base at V and 3 bases at J, leaving 8 bases unmatched. In germline, CDR1 is MGHDK, CDR2 SYGVNS. Here the CDR3 reads CASSEFLPTGHYGYTF. The CDR3 nucleotides are TGTGCCAGCAGTGAATTTCTTCCGACAGGGCACTATGGCTACACCTTC.

On this clone itself: This same CDR3 is encoded by further DNA sequences in the sample. This chain uses TRBV30 with TRBJ1-5; TRBD1 is a possible D gene (6 bases). Germline CDR1 and CDR2: GTSNPN and SVGIG (reference sequence). Trimming left V 0 bases short and J 3 bases short, with 9 bases between. This CDR3 has 14 amino acids. The CDR3 sequence: CAWSVTGNNQPQHF. Written as DNA, the CDR3 is TGTGCCTGGAGTGTAACAGGGAACAATCAGCCCCAGCATTTT.

This rearrangement joins TRBV29-1 to TRBJ2-7, with a tentative D call TRBD2 (6 bases). Trimming stripped 4 bases from V and 5 bases from J, with 24 bases between. The CDR3 contains 16 residues. The germline gives CDR1 SQVTM, CDR2 ANQGSEA. The CDR3 protein is CSVVGKRGRDTHEQYF. In DNA form, the CDR3 reads TGCAGCGTTGTGGGGAAACGGGGGAGAGACACCCACGAGCAGTACTTC.

The chain couples TRBV19 to TRBJ2-3, with D possibly being TRBD2 (5 bases). This CDR3 contains 14 residues. Trimming removed 3 bases from V and 2 bases from J, with 9 bases in between. Germline values: CDR1 LNHDA, CDR2 SQIVND (reference sequence). CDR3 coding DNA: TGTGCCAGTAGTATTGTGGGAGCCACAGATACGCAGTATTTT. It encodes CASSIVGATDTQYF.

This chain links TRBV28 with TRBJ1-4, with 7 bases aligning to TRBD1. The trim removed 6 bases at V and 5 bases at J, leaving 6 bases unmatched. CDR1 MDHEN and CDR2 SYDVKM come from the germline V gene. The CDR3 extends over 14 amino acids. For the CDR3, the DNA is TGTGCCAGCAGCGTGACAGGGAGGAATGAAAAACTGTTTTTT. This codes for CASSVTGRNEKLFF.

CDR3 sequence reads: CASSVIGGDFSEAFF. DNA for the CDR3: TGTGCCAGCAGCGTTATCGGGGGAGACTTCTCTGAAGCTTTCTTT. The rearrangement joins TRBV9 to TRBJ1-1; the D gene is possibly TRBD1 (5 bases). V dropped 2 bases and J dropped 6 bases, with 17 bases sitting between them. This CDR3 comprises 15 residues. The germline gives CDR1 SGDLS, CDR2 YYNGEE.

The J gene is TRBJ2-2, the V gene TRBV27; D is tentatively TRBD1 or TRBD2 (5 bases each). The CDR3 loop spans 14 amino acids. Germline V gene sequence: CDR1 MNHEY, CDR2 SMNVEV (reference sequence). V lost 5 bases, J lost 2 bases, and 9 bases lay in between. CDR3 sequence reads: CASSRGVNTGELFF. The CDR3 bases are TGTGCCAGCAGTAGAGGGGTCAACACCGGGGAGCTGTTTTTT.

The chain uses TRBV6-6 and TRBJ1-2; D is uncertain. Germline V gene sequence: CDR1 MNHNY, CDR2 SVGAGI (reference sequence). Trimming took off 4 bases at V and 5 bases at J, with 17 bases between the two ends. This CDR3 comprises 15 residues. The CDR3 DNA is TGTGCCAGCAGTTCCGAGGGCCCGCGACCTTATGGCTACACCTTC. Encoded protein: CASSSEGPRPYGYTF.

This clone was observed a single time. The chain carries TRBV6-1 and TRBJ1-5; possibly TRBD1 for D (6 bases). The length of the CDR3 is 13 residues. CDR1 MNHNS and CDR2 SASEGT come from the germline V gene. V lost 10 bases and J 3 bases, leaving 13 bases between the germline ends. The CDR3 loop is CATQGQPNQPQHF. The CDR3 DNA reads as TGTGCCACCCAAGGACAGCCCAATCAGCCCCAGCATTTT.

This chain joins TRBV27 and TRBJ1-3; 7 nucleotides align to TRBD1. After removal of 3 bases from V and 1 base from J, the junction contained 6 bases not matched to a gene. The CDR3 contains 16 residues. Germline lookup yields CDR1 MNHEY and CDR2 SMNVEV (reference sequence). Written as DNA, the CDR3 is TGTGCCAGCAGTTTCAAGGGGGCCGGTTCTGGAAACACCATATATTTT. This sequence encodes CASSFKGAGSGNTIYF.

This clone was seen a single time. The chain couples TRBV29-1 to TRBJ2-7; maybe TRBD1 (6 bases). Germline assignment: CDR1 SQVTM and CDR2 ANQGSEA. This CDR3 comprises 14 residues. V was clipped by 6 bases and J by 4 bases, with 19 bases between them. The CDR3 nucleotides are TGCAGCGTAGGACTGGGGGCCCTCCGTTACGAGCAGTACTTC. Residues: CSVGLGALRYEQYF.

The chain couples TRBV28 to TRBJ2-6; D call uncertain. Germline V gene lookup returns CDR1 MDHEN and CDR2 SYDVKM. The CDR3 sequence is 16 residues long. The V end was cut by 9 bases, the J end by 2 bases, with 17 bases between. The CDR3 DNA is TGTGCCAGTGGATCAGGCACCTTTCCTGGGGCCAACGTCCTGACTTTC. Its translation is CASGSGTFPGANVLTF.

The chain recombines TRBV27 with TRBJ2-7, with D unclear. Germline CDR1 and CDR2: MNHEY and SMNVEV (reference sequence). Trimming pared 4 bases from V and 3 bases from J, leaving 13 bases between. The CDR3 sequence is 14 residues long. The CDR3 DNA is TGTGCCAGCAGTTCTCCCAAAAATGGCTACGAGCAGTACTTC. Translated, it gives CASSSPKNGYEQYF.

V gene TRBV6-5 combines with J gene TRBJ1-5; D possibly corresponds to TRBD1 (6 bases). Between the trimmed V and J ends, which lost 6 bases and 4 bases, there was a span of 13 bases. Germline V gene sequence: CDR1 MNHEY, CDR2 SVGAGI. This CDR3 is built from 14 residues. This CDR3 is CASSLGGQNQPQHF. The CDR3 coding sequence is TGTGCCAGCAGCCTAGGGGGTCAGAATCAGCCCCAGCATTTT.

The chain carries TRBV5-1 and TRBJ1-2; TRBD1 aligns across 7 bases. The germline CDR1 and CDR2 sequences are SGHRS and YFSETQ. The ends lost 3 bases at V and 8 bases at J; junction bases unmatched: 10. The CDR3 sequence is 14 residues long. The CDR3 reads CASSYGGGEGGYTF. CDR3 DNA: TGCGCCAGCAGCTATGGAGGGGGCGAAGGGGGCTACACCTTC. Drawing the rest from reference TRBV5-1 and TRBJ1-2, the complete variable domain is KAGVTQTPRYLIKTRGQQVTLSCSPISGHRSVSWYQQTPGQGLQFLFEYFSETQRNKGNFPGRFSGRQFSNSRSEMNVSTLELGDSALYLCASSYGGGEGGYTFGSGTRLTVV.

CDR3 sequence (DNA): TGTGCCAGCAGCGGCCCCTGGGACGTTGGAAACACCATATATTTT. This encodes CASSGPWDVGNTIYF. The J gene is TRBJ1-3, the V gene TRBV9; weak D call: TRBD1 (5 bases). V was shortened by 3 bases and J by 3 bases, with 13 bases between the two germline ends. CDR3 length: 15 amino acids. Germline V gives CDR1 SGDLS, CDR2 YYNGEE.

This clone was detected once. The chain joins TRBV28 to TRBJ1-2, with TRBD1 matching 9 bases. Looked up from germline, CDR1 is MDHEN and CDR2 is SYDVKM. The V and J ends lost 6 bases and 4 bases, in that order; junction bases with no gene match: 9. The CDR3 covers 15 residues. The CDR3 loop is CASSADRGILYGYTF. CDR3 DNA: TGTGCCAGCAGCGCTGACAGGGGGATCCTCTATGGCTACACCTTC.

The J gene is TRBJ1-2, the V gene TRBV7-9; no clear D. Germline CDR1 SEHNR, CDR2 FQNEAQ (reference sequence). The CDR3 spans 17 residues. The germline V and J ends were trimmed by 1 base and 4 bases, with 19 bases remaining between them. CDR3: CASSLVWGVSWGYGYTF. The CDR3 nucleotides read TGTGCCAGCAGCTTAGTATGGGGTGTTAGTTGGGGCTATGGCTACACCTTC.

The J gene is TRBJ1-4, the V gene TRBV7-8; 7 bases map to TRBD1. V trimming: 0 bases; J trimming: 8 bases; junction bases outside the gene matches: 6. The germline gives CDR1 SGHVS, CDR2 FQNEAQ. CDR3 length: 15 residues. CDR3 sequence reads: CASSLAVQGREKLFF. The CDR3 coding sequence is TGTGCCAGCAGCTTAGCGGTACAGGGGAGGGAAAAACTGTTTTTT.

This clone is a singleton in its sample. The V and J genes are TRBV6-6 and TRBJ1-5; D remains unclear. CDR3 length: 12 amino acids. Trimming pared 2 bases from V and 5 bases from J, leaving 4 bases between. CDR1 and CDR2 (germline): MNHNY, SVGAGI (reference sequence). The CDR3 DNA follows: TGTGCCAGCAGTTACCCCGATCAGCCCCAGCATTTT. Translated: CASSYPDQPQHF.

V and J are TRBV5-4 and TRBJ1-5; TRBD1 agrees at 7 bases. CDR3 length: 13 residues. Germline loops: CDR1 SGHNT, CDR2 YYREEE (reference sequence). The V gene end was trimmed by 4 bases and the J gene end by 7 bases; junction bases not matched to a gene: 5. The CDR3: CASSVQGRQPQHF. DNA of the CDR3: TGTGCCAGCAGCGTACAGGGGCGACAGCCCCAGCATTTT.

The gene calls are TRBV6-5 and TRBJ1-6; TRBD1 matches 7 bases. V lost 5 bases and J lost 6; bases outside the gene matches: 7. This CDR3 spans 15 amino acids. Per germline, CDR1 MNHEY and CDR2 SVGAGI. CDR3 sequence: CASSPLTGTNSPLHF. CDR3 bases: TGTGCCAGCAGTCCCCTGACAGGGACTAATTCACCCCTCCACTTT.

This sequence joins TRBV25-1 and TRBJ1-5; a weak D match, TRBD1 (5 bases). Trimming removed 1 base from V and 4 bases from J, with 8 bases in between. There are 14 residues in the CDR3. In germline, CDR1 is MGHDK, CDR2 SYGVNS. The CDR3: CASSEFGGNQPQHF. CDR3 bases: TGTGCCAGCAGTGAATTTGGGGGGAATCAGCCCCAGCATTTT. Full variable domain (remainder filled in from reference TRBV25-1 and TRBJ1-5): EADIYQTPRYLVIGTGKKITLECSQTMGHDKMYWYQQDPGMELHLIHYSYGVNSTEKGDLSSESTVSRIRTEHFPLTLESARPSHTSQYLCASSEFGGNQPQHFGDGTRLSIL.

The V call is TRBV28, the J call TRBJ2-7; a possible D gene is TRBD2 (6 bases). In germline, CDR1 is MDHEN, CDR2 SYDVKM. The CDR3 has 15 residues. Trimming shortened V by 3 bases and J by 5 bases, and 17 bases separated the two germline ends. This CDR3 is CASSFTSSSEDEQYF. DNA of the CDR3: TGTGCCAGCAGTTTTACTAGCTCCTCTGAGGACGAGCAGTACTTC.

The J gene is TRBJ2-5, the V gene TRBV14; 11 bases agree with TRBD2. After removal of 6 bases from V and 5 bases from J, the junction contained 2 bases not matched to a gene. CDR3 length: 13 residues. Germline V CDR1 and CDR2: SGHDN, FVKESK. The CDR3: CASRLAGGETQYF. For the CDR3, the DNA is TGTGCCAGCAGGCTAGCGGGAGGTGAGACCCAGTACTTC.

The V gene is TRBV7-9, the J gene TRBJ2-1; 7 nucleotides match TRBD2. Per germline, CDR1 SEHNR and CDR2 FQNEAQ (reference sequence). Germline trimming cut 5 bases from V and 6 bases from J; bases unmatched to any gene: 16. This CDR3 is 17 amino acids long. Here the CDR3 reads CASSITGGGPRSNEQFF. CDR3 DNA sequence: TGTGCCAGCAGCATAACCGGCGGGGGACCGAGGTCCAATGAGCAGTTCTTC.

This clone was recorded a few times. V and J are TRBV28 and TRBJ2-7; D is undetermined. Germline CDR1 MDHEN, CDR2 SYDVKM. V was pared by 3 bases and J by 6 bases, with 12 bases between. The CDR3 spans 13 residues. CDR3 protein: CASSLVRVGEQYF. The CDR3, as DNA: TGTGCCAGCAGTTTGGTAAGGGTCGGCGAGCAGTACTTC.